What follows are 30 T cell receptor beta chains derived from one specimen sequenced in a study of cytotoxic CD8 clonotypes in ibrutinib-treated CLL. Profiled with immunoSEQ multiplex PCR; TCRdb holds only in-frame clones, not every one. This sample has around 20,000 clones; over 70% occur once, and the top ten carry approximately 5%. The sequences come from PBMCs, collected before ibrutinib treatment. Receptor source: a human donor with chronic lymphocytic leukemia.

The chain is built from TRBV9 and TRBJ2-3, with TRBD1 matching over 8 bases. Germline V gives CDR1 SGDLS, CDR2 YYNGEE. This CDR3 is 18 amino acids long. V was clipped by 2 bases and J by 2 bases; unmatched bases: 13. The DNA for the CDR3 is TGTGCCAGCAGCGTGACCACTACAGGGGGTAGAGACACAGATACGCAGTATTTT. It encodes CASSVTTTGGRDTDTQYF.

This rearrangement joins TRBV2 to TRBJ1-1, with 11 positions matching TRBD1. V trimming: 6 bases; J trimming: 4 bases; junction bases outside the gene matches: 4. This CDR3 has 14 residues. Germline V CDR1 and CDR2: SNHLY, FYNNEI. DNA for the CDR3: TGTGCCAGCAGAACCGGGACAGGGGGCACTGAAGCTTTCTTT. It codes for CASRTGTGGTEAFF.

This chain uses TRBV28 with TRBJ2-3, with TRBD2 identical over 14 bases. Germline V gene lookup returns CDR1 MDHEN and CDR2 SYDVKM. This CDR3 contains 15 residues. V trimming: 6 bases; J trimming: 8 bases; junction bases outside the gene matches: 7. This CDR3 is CASSLPGLAGVTQYF. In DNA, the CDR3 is TGTGCCAGCAGCCTGCCGGGACTAGCGGGGGTTACGCAGTATTTT.

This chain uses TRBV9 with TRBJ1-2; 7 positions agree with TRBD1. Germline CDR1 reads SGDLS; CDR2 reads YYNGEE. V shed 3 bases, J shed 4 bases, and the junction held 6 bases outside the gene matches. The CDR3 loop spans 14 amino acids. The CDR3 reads CASSEEGATYGYTF. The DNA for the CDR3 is TGTGCCAGCAGCGAGGAGGGGGCGACCTATGGCTACACCTTC.

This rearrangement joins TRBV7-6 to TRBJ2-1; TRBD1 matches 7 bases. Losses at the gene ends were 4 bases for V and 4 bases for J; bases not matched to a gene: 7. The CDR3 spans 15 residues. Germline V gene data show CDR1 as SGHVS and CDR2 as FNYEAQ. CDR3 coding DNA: TGTGCCAGCAGCTCGGGAACAGGGGCTTACAATGAGCAGTTCTTC. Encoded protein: CASSSGTGAYNEQFF.

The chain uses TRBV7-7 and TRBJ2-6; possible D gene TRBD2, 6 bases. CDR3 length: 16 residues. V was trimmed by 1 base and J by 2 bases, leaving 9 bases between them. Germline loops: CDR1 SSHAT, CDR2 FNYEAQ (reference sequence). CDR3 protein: CASSLGSGAGANVLTF. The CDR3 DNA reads TGTGCCAGCAGCTTAGGATCGGGGGCTGGGGCCAACGTCCTGACTTTC.

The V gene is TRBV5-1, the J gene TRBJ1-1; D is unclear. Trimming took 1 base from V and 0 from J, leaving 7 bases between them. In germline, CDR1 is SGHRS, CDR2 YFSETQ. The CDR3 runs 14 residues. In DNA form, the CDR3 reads TGCGCCAGCAGCTTGTATGGTATGAACACTGAAGCTTTCTTT. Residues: CASSLYGMNTEAFF. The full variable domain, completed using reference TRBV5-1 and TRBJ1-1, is KAGVTQTPRYLIKTRGQQVTLSCSPISGHRSVSWYQQTPGQGLQFLFEYFSETQRNKGNFPGRFSGRQFSNSRSEMNVSTLELGDSALYLCASSLYGMNTEAFFGQGTRLTVV.

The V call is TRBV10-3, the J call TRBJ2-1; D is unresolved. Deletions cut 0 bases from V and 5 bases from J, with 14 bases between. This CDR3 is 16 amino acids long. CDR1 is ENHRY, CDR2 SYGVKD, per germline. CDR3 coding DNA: TGTGCCATCAGTGAGTCGATAAGCAGGTTGGACAATGAGCAGTTCTTC. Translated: CAISESISRLDNEQFF.

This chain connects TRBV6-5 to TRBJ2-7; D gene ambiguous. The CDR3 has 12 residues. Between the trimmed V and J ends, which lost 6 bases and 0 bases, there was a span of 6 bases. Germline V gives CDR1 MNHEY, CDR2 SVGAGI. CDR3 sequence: CASSPGSYEQYF. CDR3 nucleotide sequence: TGTGCCAGCAGCCCCGGCTCCTACGAGCAGTACTTC.

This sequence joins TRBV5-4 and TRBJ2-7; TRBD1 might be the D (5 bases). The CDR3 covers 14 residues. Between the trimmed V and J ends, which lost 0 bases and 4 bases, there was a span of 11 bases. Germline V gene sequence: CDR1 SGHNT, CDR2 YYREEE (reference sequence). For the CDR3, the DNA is TGTGCCAGCAGCTTGGGGCAGGGTAGATACGAGCAGTACTTC. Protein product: CASSLGQGRYEQYF. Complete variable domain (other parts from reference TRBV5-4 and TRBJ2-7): ETGVTQSPTHLIKTRGQQVTLRCSSQSGHNTVSWYQQALGQGPQFIFQYYREEENGRGNFPPRFSGLQFPNYSSELNVNALELDDSALYLCASSLGQGRYEQYFGPGTRLTVT.

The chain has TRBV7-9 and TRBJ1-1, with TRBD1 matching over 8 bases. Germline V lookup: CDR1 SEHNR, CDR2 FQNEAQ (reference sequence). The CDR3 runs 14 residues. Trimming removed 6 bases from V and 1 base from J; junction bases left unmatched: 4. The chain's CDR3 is CASRSTGANTEAFF. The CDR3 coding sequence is TGTGCCAGCAGGTCGACAGGGGCGAACACTGAAGCTTTCTTT.

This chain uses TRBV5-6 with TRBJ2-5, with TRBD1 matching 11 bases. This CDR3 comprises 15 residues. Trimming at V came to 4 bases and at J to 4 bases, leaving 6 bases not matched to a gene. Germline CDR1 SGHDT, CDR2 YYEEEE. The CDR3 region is CASSLGQGARETQYF. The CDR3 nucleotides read TGTGCCAGCAGCCTTGGACAGGGGGCCCGAGAGACCCAGTACTTC.

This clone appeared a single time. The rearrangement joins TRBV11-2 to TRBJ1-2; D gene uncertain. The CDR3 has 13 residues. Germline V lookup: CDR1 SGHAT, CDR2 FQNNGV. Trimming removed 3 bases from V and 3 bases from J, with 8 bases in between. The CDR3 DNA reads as TGTGCCAGCAGCTTTATCCAGGACTATGGCTACACCTTC. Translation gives CASSFIQDYGYTF.

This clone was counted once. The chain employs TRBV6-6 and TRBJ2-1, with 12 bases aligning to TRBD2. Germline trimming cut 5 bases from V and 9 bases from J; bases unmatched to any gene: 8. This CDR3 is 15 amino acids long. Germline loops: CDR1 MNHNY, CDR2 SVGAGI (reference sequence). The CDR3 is CASSLPSGGASEQFF. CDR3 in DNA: TGTGCCAGCAGTCTTCCTAGCGGGGGGGCAAGTGAGCAGTTCTTC.

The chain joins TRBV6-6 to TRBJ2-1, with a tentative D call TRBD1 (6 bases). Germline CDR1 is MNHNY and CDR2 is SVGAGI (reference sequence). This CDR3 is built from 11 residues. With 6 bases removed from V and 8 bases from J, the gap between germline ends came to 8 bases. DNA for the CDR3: TGTGCCAGCAGGAGGGGGTATGAGCAGTTCTTC. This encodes CASRRGYEQFF.

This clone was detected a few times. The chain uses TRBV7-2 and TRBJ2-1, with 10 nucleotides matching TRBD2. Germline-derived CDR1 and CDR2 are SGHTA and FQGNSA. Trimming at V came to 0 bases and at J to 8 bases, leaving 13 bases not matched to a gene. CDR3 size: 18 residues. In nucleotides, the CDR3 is TGTGCCAGCAGCTTAGCCCCACAGCTAGCGGGGGCCGGGTATGAGCAGTTCTTC. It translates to CASSLAPQLAGAGYEQFF.

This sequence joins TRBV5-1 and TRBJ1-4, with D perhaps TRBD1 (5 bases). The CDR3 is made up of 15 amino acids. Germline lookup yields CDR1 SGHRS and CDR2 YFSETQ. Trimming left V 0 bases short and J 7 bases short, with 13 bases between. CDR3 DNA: TGCGCCAGCAGCTTGGTCACGGGGGTCGGTGAAAAACTGTTTTTT. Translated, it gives CASSLVTGVGEKLFF.

The CDR3 nucleotides are TGTGCCAGCAGTCCACGGAGTTTGACTGAAGCTTTCTTT. Encoded protein: CASSPRSLTEAFF. The rearrangement links TRBV25-1 to TRBJ1-1; D uncertain. Germline V lookup: CDR1 MGHDK, CDR2 SYGVNS. V was cut by 5 bases and J by 5 bases, with 12 bases left in between. The CDR3 is 13 amino acids. Full variable domain (missing parts from reference TRBV25-1 and TRBJ1-1): EADIYQTPRYLVIGTGKKITLECSQTMGHDKMYWYQQDPGMELHLIHYSYGVNSTEKGDLSSESTVSRIRTEHFPLTLESARPSHTSQYLCASSPRSLTEAFFGQGTRLTVV.

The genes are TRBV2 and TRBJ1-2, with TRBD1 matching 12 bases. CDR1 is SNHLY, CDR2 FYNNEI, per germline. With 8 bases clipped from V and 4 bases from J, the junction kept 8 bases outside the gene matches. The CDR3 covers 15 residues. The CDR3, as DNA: TGTGCCAGCGCCGGGACAGGGGGCGCCGGCTATGGCTACACCTTC. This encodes CASAGTGGAGYGYTF.

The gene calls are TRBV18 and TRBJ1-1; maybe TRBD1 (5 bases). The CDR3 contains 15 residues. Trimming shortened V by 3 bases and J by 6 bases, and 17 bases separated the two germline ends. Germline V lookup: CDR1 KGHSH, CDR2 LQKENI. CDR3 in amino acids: CASSPSSGGLAEAFF. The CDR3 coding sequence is TGTGCCAGCTCACCGTCCTCGGGGGGGTTGGCTGAAGCTTTCTTT.

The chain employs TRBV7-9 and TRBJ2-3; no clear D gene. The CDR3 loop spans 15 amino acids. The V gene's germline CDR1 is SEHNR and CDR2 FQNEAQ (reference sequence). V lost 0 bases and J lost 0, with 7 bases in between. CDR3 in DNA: TGTGCCAGCAGCTTAGCTGGGCTTAGCACAGATACGCAGTATTTT. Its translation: CASSLAGLSTDTQYF.

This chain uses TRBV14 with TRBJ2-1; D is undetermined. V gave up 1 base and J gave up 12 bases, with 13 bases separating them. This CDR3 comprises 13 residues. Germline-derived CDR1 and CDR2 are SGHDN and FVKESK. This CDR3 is CASSQVRQVGQFF. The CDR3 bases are TGTGCCAGCAGCCAAGTCCGGCAGGTGGGGCAGTTCTTC.

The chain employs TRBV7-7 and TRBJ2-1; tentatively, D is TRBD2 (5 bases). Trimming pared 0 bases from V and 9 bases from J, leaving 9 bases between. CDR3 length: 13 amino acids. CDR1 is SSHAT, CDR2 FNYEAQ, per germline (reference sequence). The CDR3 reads CASSLAAEGEQFF. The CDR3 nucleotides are TGTGCCAGCAGCTTAGCGGCAGAGGGTGAGCAGTTCTTC.

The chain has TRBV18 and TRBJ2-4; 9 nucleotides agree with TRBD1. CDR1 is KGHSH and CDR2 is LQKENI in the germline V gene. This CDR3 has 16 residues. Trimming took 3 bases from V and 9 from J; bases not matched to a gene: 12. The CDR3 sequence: CASSPEAGTGFGIQYF. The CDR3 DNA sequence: TGTGCCAGCTCACCGGAAGCCGGGACAGGGTTCGGCATTCAGTACTTC.

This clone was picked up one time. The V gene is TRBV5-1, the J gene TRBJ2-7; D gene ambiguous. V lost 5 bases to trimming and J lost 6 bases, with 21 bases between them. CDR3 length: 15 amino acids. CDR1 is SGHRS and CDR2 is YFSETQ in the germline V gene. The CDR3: CASSSLSPPVGEQYF. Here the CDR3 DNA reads TGCGCCAGCAGTTCGCTAAGCCCCCCGGTTGGCGAGCAGTACTTC.

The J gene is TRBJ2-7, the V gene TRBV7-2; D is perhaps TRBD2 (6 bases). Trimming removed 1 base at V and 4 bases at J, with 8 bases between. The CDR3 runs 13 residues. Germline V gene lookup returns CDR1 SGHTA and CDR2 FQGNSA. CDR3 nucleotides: TGTGCCAGCAGCTTAGAGGAGGGGTACGAGCAGTACTTC. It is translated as CASSLEEGYEQYF.

CDR3 sequence (DNA): TGCGCCAGCAGTGAGGGCCAGGGGGCGAGGGAGACCCAGTACTTC. This translates into CASSEGQGARETQYF. The chain employs TRBV10-1 and TRBJ2-5; 8 bases line up with TRBD1. The V gene end was trimmed by 2 bases and the J gene end by 5 bases; junction bases not matched to a gene: 7. The CDR3 consists of 15 residues. Per germline, CDR1 WNHNN and CDR2 SYGVQD (reference sequence).

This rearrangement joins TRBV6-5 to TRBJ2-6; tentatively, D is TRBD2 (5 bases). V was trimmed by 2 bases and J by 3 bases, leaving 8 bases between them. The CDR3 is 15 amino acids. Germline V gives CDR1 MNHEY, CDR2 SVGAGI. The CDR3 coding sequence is TGTGCCAGCAGTTACAGCGGCAGTGGGGCCAACGTCCTGACTTTC. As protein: CASSYSGSGANVLTF.

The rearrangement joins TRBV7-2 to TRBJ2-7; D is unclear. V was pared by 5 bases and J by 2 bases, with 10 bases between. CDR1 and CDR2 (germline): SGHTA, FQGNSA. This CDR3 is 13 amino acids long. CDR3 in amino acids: CASSLSKTYEQYF. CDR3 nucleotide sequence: TGTGCCAGCAGCCTCAGTAAGACCTACGAGCAGTACTTC.

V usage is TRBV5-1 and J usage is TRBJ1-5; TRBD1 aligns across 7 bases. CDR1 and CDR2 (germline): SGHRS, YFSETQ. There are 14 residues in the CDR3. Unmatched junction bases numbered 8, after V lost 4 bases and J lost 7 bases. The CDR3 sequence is CASSPTGSRQPQHF. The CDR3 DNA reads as TGCGCCAGCAGCCCGACAGGGTCTAGGCAGCCCCAGCATTTT.